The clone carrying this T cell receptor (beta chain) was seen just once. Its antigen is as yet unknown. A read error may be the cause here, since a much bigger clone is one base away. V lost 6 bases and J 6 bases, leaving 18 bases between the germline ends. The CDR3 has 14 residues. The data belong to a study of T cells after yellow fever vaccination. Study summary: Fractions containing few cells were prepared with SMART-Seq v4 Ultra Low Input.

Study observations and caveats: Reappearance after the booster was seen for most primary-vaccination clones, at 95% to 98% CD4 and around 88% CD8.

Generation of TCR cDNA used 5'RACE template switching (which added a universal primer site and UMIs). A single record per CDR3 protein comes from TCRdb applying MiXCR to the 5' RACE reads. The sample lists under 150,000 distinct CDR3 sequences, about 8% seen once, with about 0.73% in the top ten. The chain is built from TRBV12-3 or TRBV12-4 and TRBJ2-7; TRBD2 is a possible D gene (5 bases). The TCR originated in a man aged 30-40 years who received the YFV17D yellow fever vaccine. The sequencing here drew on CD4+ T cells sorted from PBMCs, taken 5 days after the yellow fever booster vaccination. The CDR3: CASSLSARSGEQYF. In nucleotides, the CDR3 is TGTGCCAGCAGCCTTAGCGCGAGGAGTGGCGAGCAGTACTTC.